Following are 10 T cell receptor beta chains from one sample sequenced in a study of blood T cell repertoires in COVID-19. Produced via immunoSEQ multiplex PCR; TCRdb's table is partial and in-frame only. The table includes about 29,000 clones, more than 75% detected once. Sequenced input: peripheral blood. All receptors derive from a woman between 70 and 85 years old with acute or convalescent COVID-19.

This clone showed up just a few times. The chain links TRBV6-2 or TRBV6-3 to TRBJ1-2, with TRBD1 matching over 10 bases. Germline loops: CDR1 MNHEY, CDR2 SVGEGT. The CDR3 runs to 16 residues. V lost 5 bases to trimming and J lost 4 bases; unmatched junction nucleotides: 10. In DNA form, the CDR3 reads TGTGCCAGCAGTGCCCCTCGACAGGGGGCAGTCTATGGCTACACCTTC. It is translated as CASSAPRQGAVYGYTF.

J is TRBJ2-1 and V is TRBV7-3, with D tentatively TRBD2 (6 bases). Germline V lookup: CDR1 SGHTA, CDR2 FQGTGA. The CDR3 is 13 amino acids. Trimming removed 5 bases at V and 5 bases at J, with 10 bases between. Written as DNA, the CDR3 is TGTGCCAGCAGCCTGGGGACTCACAATGAGCAGTTCTTC. This encodes CASSLGTHNEQFF. Supplemented by reference TRBV7-3 and TRBJ2-1, the full variable domain reads GAGVSQTPSNKVTEKGKYVELRCDPISGHTALYWYRQSLGQGPEFLIYFQGTGAADDSGLPNDRFFAVRPEGSVSTLKIQRTERGDSAVYLCASSLGTHNEQFFGPGTRLTVL.

This sequence joins TRBV2 and TRBJ1-4; D is unclear. Germline V lookup: CDR1 SNHLY, CDR2 FYNNEI. Trimming removed 8 bases from V and 6 bases from J, with 4 bases in between. This CDR3 has 10 residues. CDR3 protein: CASLDEKLFF. CDR3 bases: TGTGCCAGCCTCGATGAAAAACTGTTTTTT.

J is TRBJ2-1 and V is TRBV2; 9 positions agree with TRBD1. In germline, CDR1 is SNHLY, CDR2 FYNNEI. CDR3 size: 16 residues. Unmatched junction bases numbered 6, after V lost 0 bases and J lost 6 bases. The CDR3, as DNA: TGTGCCAGCAGTGAAGCGGGGGGGACAGGGACCAATGAGCAGTTCTTC. Its protein product is CASSEAGGTGTNEQFF.

V and J are TRBV4-2 and TRBJ1-5; 8 positions agree with TRBD1. This CDR3 has 15 residues. Germline assignment: CDR1 LGHNA and CDR2 YNFKEQ. Germline trimming cut 7 bases from V and 6 bases from J; bases unmatched to any gene: 11. CDR3 DNA: TGTGCCAGCAAAGCGGGACAGGAGGCTTCTCAGCCCCAGCATTTT. Translated, it gives CASKAGQEASQPQHF.

This clone was counted only a few times. In DNA, the CDR3 is TGTGCCAGCAGTACAGGGATAGGCAATCAGCCCCAGCATTTT. It translates to CASSTGIGNQPQHF. The V gene is TRBV6-4, the J gene TRBJ1-5, with D possibly being TRBD1 (6 bases). With 5 bases removed from V and 2 bases from J, the gap between germline ends came to 10 bases. CDR3 length: 14 residues. The germline V gene encodes CDR1 MRHNA and CDR2 SNTAGT.

The rearrangement joins TRBV30 to TRBJ1-5; tentatively, D is TRBD1 (5 bases). Germline-derived CDR1 and CDR2 are GTSNPN and SVGIG (reference sequence). V dropped 1 base and J dropped 5 bases, with 15 bases sitting between them. The CDR3 spans 15 residues. CDR3 in DNA: TGTGCCTGGAGTGGGGGTGTTACGGGGGATCAGCCCCAGCATTTT. Translation: CAWSGGVTGDQPQHF.

The chain couples TRBV5-1 to TRBJ2-7, with TRBD1 matching 7 bases. The V and J ends lost 7 bases and 2 bases, in that order; junction bases with no gene match: 12. CDR1 and CDR2 (germline): SGHRS, YFSETQ. The CDR3 has 15 amino acids. For the CDR3, the DNA is TGCGCCAGCTCCCGTCAATGGGACAGAGCCTACGAGCAGTACTTC. Translated, it gives CASSRQWDRAYEQYF.

Only a few counts were recorded for this clone. The chain combines TRBV5-4 with TRBJ2-1; TRBD2 agrees at 9 bases. V lost 0 bases, J lost 4 bases, and 5 bases stayed unmatched. The CDR3 runs 16 residues. Germline V gene data show CDR1 as SGHNT and CDR2 as YYREEE (reference sequence). For the CDR3, the DNA is TGTGCCAGCAGCTTGGAGGGCGGGGGGGTTTACAATGAGCAGTTCTTC. This translates into CASSLEGGGVYNEQFF. Filled out from reference TRBV5-4 and TRBJ2-1, the complete variable domain reads ETGVTQSPTHLIKTRGQQVTLRCSSQSGHNTVSWYQQALGQGPQFIFQYYREEENGRGNFPPRFSGLQFPNYSSELNVNALELDDSALYLCASSLEGGGVYNEQFFGPGTRLTVL.

This clone was picked up one time. The J gene is TRBJ2-5, the V gene TRBV28; 12 positions agree with TRBD1. V was clipped by 5 bases and J by 0 bases; unmatched bases: 7. The CDR3 totals 17 residues. CDR1 is MDHEN, CDR2 SYDVKM, per germline. The CDR3 region has the DNA TGTGCCAGCAGTAGGGGACAGGGGGCTGCGTACCAAGAGACCCAGTACTTC. Its translation: CASSRGQGAAYQETQYF.